This entry concerns a single TCR beta chain. Documented treatment: preoperative locoregional IRX-2 cytokine immunotherapy. V lost 6 bases, J lost 5 bases, and 16 bases lay in between. This CDR3 comprises 14 residues. Germline V gives CDR1 SGHAT, CDR2 FQNNGV. This sample stems from a study of preoperative IRX-2 immunotherapy in early breast cancer. Profiling relied on immunoSEQ multiplex PCR, and the TCRdb table lists in-frame clones only, not all of them. The repertoire holds around 39,000 clones, with roughly 95% as singletons. The receptor was derived from a human donor with breast cancer. The sample in question was tumor tissue, obtained after IRX-2 immunotherapy. The chain recombines TRBV11-2 with TRBJ2-5; no clear D. DNA for the CDR3: TGTGCCAGCAGTCTCGGGCCAAGAAGGGAGACCCAGTACTTC. Amino acid sequence: CASSLGPRRETQYF.